The present TCR beta chain was sequenced within a study of sequential checkpoint blockade in melanoma. Study-wide context: Patients were randomized 1:1 to nivolumab-then-ipilimumab or ipilimumab-then-nivolumab first-line.

Treatment noted: randomized to nivolumab then ipilimumab (arm A) or the reverse (arm B). None of the patients previously received DNA-damaging chemotherapy. Live CD3+CD8+ CD19− CD56− cells were sorted from PBMCs. The protocol was immunoSEQ multiplex PCR, while the TCRdb copy is restricted to in-frame clones and leaves out a portion. The sample consists of approximately 1,300 clones, approximately 68% of them appearing once. The specimen comprised CD8+ T cells sorted from blood (inferred from file names), sampled from a patient given nivolumab and ipilimumab in sequence. The TCR was taken from a human donor with melanoma.

The CDR3 nucleotides read TGTGCCAGCAGCCTATCGACAGGGGGTGGCTACACCTTC. Amino acid sequence: CASSLSTGGGYTF. The chain is built from TRBV9 and TRBJ1-2, with 9 bases lining up with TRBD1. Looked up from germline, CDR1 is SGDLS and CDR2 is YYNGEE. Unmatched junction bases numbered 5, after V lost 4 bases and J lost 7 bases. The CDR3 runs 13 residues. The whole variable domain, filled in from reference TRBV9 and TRBJ1-2, reads DSGVTQTPKHLITATGQRVTLRCSPRSGDLSVYWYQQSLDQGLQFLIQYYNGEERAKGNILERFSAQQFPDLHSELNLSSLELGDSALYFCASSLSTGGGYTFGSGTRLTVV.